Listed below are T cell receptor beta chains from one sample, sequenced in a study of early T cells in non-severe SARS-CoV-2 infection. TCRdb independently ran MiXCR on the 5' RACE reads; one entry per CDR3 protein. The table lists roughly 30,000 distinct CDR3 sequences, around 5.2% of them singletons. The sequenced sample consisted of whole blood. All receptors come from an adult who was a healthcare worker with PCR-confirmed SARS-CoV-2 infection or an uninfected control (not recorded which). The CDR3 runs from the conserved cysteine through the conserved F or W. A D gene is named only where the DNA matches it firmly. Part of the rows lack a size; the others show once, few, many or a class for expanded clones.

V gene	clone size	D gene	J gene	CDR3 protein	CDR3 DNA
TRBV3-1	once	.	TRBJ1-1	CASTPGGARTKAFF	TGTGCCAGCACCCCTGGGGGGGCGCGGACTAAAGCTTTCTTT
TRBV2	many	.	TRBJ1-3	CASSARAGNTIYF	TGTGCCAGCAGTGCCCGAGCTGGAAACACCATATATTTT
TRBV18	many	.	TRBJ2-1	CASSRESSALPLNEQFF	TGTGCCAGCTCACGGGAAAGCTCAGCGTTACCCTTAAATGAGCAGTTCTTC
TRBV18	.	.	TRBJ1-4	CASSPAGVTNEKLFF	TGTGCCAGCTCACCAGCCGGGGTAACTAATGAAAAACTGTTTTTT
TRBV3-1	few	.	TRBJ1-4	CASSQRRITTNEKLFF	TGTGCCAGCAGCCAAAGGAGGATTACAACTAATGAAAAACTGTTTTTT
TRBV12-3/TRBV12-4	many	.	TRBJ2-7	CASSLQPFAMQYF	TGTGCCAGCAGTTTACAACCGTTTGCGATGCAGTACTTC
TRBV13	once	TRBD1	TRBJ2-2	CASSSRDRVTGELFF	TGTGCCAGCAGCTCCCGGGACAGAGTAACCGGGGAGCTGTTTTTT
TRBV6-6	few	TRBD2	TRBJ2-2	CASVRTSGDLGTGELFF	TGTGCCAGCGTGAGGACTAGCGGTGACTTAGGCACCGGGGAGCTGTTTTTT
TRBV7-3	.	TRBD2	TRBJ2-1	CASSLMTSGRYEQFF	TGTGCCAGCAGCTTAATGACTAGCGGGAGATATGAGCAGTTCTTC
TRBV20-1	many	TRBD1	TRBJ1-1	CSARDLRQGNTEAFF	TGCAGTGCTAGAGATCTGAGACAGGGGAACACTGAAGCTTTCTTT
TRBV27	few	TRBD2	TRBJ2-1	CASSLFTGTSPNEQFF	TGTGCCAGCAGTTTATTCACCGGGACTAGCCCCAATGAGCAGTTCTTC
TRBV7-6	few	TRBD2	TRBJ2-1	CASSPPGLAGGVNEQFF	TGTGCCAGCAGCCCGCCGGGACTAGCGGGAGGGGTCAATGAGCAGTTCTTC
TRBV6-5	many	.	TRBJ2-2	CASSYSSGANGELFF	TGTGCCAGCAGTTACTCATCCGGGGCTAACGGGGAGCTGTTTTTT
TRBV6-5	many	TRBD2	TRBJ2-1	CASSYSGVGTSGRNEQFF	TGTGCCAGCAGTTACTCCGGCGTTGGGACTAGCGGGAGGAATGAGCAGTTCTTC
TRBV6-2/TRBV6-3	many	.	TRBJ2-1	CASSPGHLYNEQFF	TGTGCCAGCAGCCCGGGACATCTTTACAATGAGCAGTTCTTC
TRBV5-5	many	.	TRBJ2-7	CASSLGTGYEQYF	TGTGCCAGCAGCTTGGGGACGGGCTACGAGCAGTACTTC
TRBV7-9	many	TRBD1	TRBJ2-7	CASSPGTGGSYEQYF	TGTGCCAGCAGCCCGGGGACAGGGGGCTCCTACGAGCAGTACTTC
TRBV7-3	many	TRBD2	TRBJ2-2	CASSGRGDYSNTGELFF	TGTGCCAGCAGCGGTCGGGGGGACTACTCGAACACCGGGGAGCTGTTTTTT
TRBV6-5	many	.	TRBJ2-3	CASSRTLGDTQYF	TGTGCCAGCAGCCGAACTCTAGGGGATACGCAGTATTTT
TRBV27	.	.	TRBJ2-7	CASRLYPRGNYEQYF	TGTGCCAGCAGATTATATCCTAGGGGAAACTACGAGCAGTACTTC
TRBV10-3	many	.	TRBJ1-5	CAIPLGIYSNQPQHF	TGTGCCATCCCCCTGGGGATCTATAGCAATCAGCCCCAGCATTTT
TRBV4-2	many	.	TRBJ2-3	CASSQVGGTDTQYF	TGTGCCAGCAGCCAAGTAGGGGGCACAGATACGCAGTATTTT
TRBV6-6	few	.	TRBJ1-1	CASRGGQGTEAFF	TGTGCCAGCAGGGGTGGCCAGGGCACTGAAGCTTTCTTT
TRBV7-3	.	.	TRBJ2-2	CASSLRGRVGELFF	TGTGCCAGCAGCTTAAGAGGGCGCGTCGGGGAGCTGTTTTTT
TRBV6-6	many	TRBD1	TRBJ1-5	CASRLTGGNQPQHF	TGTGCCAGCAGACTTACAGGGGGTAATCAGCCCCAGCATTTT
TRBV11-2	few	.	TRBJ2-7	CASRPTEFKWYEQYF	TGTGCCAGCAGGCCGACAGAGTTTAAGTGGTACGAGCAGTACTTC
TRBV3-1	.	TRBD1	TRBJ2-3	CASNRGGDTQYF	TGTGCCAGTAACAGGGGTGGAGATACGCAGTATTTT